This note documents a single T cell receptor beta chain sequence. The assay was immunoSEQ multiplex PCR, and TCRdb's table has in-frame clones only and misses some. The sample has roughly 300,000 clones, less than 90% seen once. These data are taken from a study of blood T cell repertoires in COVID-19. About the research overall: The analysed material was cDNA or gDNA that came from T cells, B-cell-depleted T cells, or PBMCs.

Ages ranged from roughly 18 to 100 years, with residence in about 24 US areas. Sequencing was performed on PBMCs or T cells enriched from blood (not recorded which). This TCR derives from a woman in her twenties or thirties who had recovered from COVID-19.

CDR3 region: CASSDQGAFSYGYTF. In nucleotides, the CDR3 is TGCGCCAGCAGTGACCAGGGGGCTTTTTCCTATGGCTACACCTTC. The rearrangement uses TRBV10-2 and TRBJ1-2, with TRBD1 identical over 8 bases. Germline V gene lookup returns CDR1 WSHSY and CDR2 SAAADI. J was trimmed by 4 bases and V by 3 bases; bases with no gene match: 7. This CDR3 spans 15 amino acids.